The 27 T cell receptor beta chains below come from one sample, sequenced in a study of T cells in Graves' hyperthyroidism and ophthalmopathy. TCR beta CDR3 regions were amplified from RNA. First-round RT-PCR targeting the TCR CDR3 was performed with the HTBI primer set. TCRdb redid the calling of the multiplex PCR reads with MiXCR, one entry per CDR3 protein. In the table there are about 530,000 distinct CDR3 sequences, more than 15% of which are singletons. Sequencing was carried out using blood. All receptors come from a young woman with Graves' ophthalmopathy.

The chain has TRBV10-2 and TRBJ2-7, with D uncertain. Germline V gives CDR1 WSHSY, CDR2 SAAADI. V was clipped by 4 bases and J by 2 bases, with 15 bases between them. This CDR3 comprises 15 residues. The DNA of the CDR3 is TGCGCCAGCAGTGTTTTCGAGTCACCCCCCTACGAGCAGTACTTC. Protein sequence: CASSVFESPPYEQYF.

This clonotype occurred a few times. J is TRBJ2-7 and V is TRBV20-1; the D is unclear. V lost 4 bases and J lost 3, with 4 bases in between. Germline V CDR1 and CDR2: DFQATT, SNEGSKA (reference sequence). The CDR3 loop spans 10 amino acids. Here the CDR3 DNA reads TGCAGTGCTAAAGACTACGAGCAGTACTTC. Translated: CSAKDYEQYF.

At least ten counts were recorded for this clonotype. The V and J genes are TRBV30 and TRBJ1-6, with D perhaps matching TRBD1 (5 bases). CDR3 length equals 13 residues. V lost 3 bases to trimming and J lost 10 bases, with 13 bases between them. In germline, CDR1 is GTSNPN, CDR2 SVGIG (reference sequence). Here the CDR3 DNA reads TGTGCCTGGAGGGACATCTTAGGGTCACCCCTCCACTTT. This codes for CAWRDILGSPLHF.

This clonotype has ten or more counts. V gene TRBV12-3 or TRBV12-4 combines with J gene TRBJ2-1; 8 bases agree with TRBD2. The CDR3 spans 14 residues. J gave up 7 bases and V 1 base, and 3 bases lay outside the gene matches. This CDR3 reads CASSLGTSQNEQFF. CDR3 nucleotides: TGTGCCAGCAGTTTAGGGACTAGCCAGAATGAGCAGTTCTTC.

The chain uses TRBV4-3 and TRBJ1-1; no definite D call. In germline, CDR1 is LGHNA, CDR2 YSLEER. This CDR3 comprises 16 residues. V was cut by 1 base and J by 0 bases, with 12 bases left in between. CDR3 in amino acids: CASSQGSRGMNTEAFF. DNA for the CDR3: TGCGCCAGCAGCCAAGGTTCACGTGGAATGAACACTGAAGCTTTCTTT.

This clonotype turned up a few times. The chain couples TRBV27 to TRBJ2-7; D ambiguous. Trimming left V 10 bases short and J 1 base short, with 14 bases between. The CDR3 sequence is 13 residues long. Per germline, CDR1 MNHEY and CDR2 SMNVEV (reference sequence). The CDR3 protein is CATWVANSYEQYF. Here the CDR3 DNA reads TGTGCCACCTGGGTGGCCAATTCCTACGAGCAGTACTTC.

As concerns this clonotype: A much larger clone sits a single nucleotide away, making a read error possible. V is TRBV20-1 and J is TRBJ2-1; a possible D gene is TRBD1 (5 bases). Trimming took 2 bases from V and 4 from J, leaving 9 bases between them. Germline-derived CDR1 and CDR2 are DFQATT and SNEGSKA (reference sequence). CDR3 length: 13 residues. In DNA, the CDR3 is TGCAGTGCTAGAAGACAGAATTACAATGAGCAGTTCTTC. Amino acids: CSARRQNYNEQFF.

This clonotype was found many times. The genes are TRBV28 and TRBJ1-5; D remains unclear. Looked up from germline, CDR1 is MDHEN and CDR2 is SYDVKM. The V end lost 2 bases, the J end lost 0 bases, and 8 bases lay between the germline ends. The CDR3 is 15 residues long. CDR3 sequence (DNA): TGTGCCAGCAGTTTACGGGATACTAGCAATCAGCCCCAGCATTTT. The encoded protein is CASSLRDTSNQPQHF.

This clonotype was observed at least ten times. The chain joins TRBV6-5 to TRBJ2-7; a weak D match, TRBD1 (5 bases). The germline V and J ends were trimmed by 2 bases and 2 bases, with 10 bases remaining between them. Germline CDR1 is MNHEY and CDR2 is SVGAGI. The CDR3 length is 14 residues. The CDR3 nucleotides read TGTGCCAGCAGTTACGGTGGCAGGGCCTACGAGCAGTACTTC. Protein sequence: CASSYGGRAYEQYF.

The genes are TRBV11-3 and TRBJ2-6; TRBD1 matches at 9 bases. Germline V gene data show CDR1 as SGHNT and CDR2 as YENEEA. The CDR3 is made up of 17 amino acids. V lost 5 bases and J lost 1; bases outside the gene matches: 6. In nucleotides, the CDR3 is TGTGCCAGCAGCCCGGGACAGGGTGTTTCTGGGGCCAACGTCCTGACTTTC. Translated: CASSPGQGVSGANVLTF.

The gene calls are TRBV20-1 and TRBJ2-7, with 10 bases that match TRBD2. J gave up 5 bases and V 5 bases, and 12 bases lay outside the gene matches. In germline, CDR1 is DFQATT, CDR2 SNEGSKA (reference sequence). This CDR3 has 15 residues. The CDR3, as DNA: TGCAGTGCTCCGGCAAAAGCGGGGGGGCGAAACGAGCAGTACTTC. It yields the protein CSAPAKAGGRNEQYF.

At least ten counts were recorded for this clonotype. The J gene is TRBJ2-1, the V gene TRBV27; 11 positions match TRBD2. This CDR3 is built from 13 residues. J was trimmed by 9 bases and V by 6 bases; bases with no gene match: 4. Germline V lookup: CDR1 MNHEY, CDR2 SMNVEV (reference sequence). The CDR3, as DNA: TGTGCCAGCAGACTAGCGGGAGTCTTTGAGCAGTTCTTC. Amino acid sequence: CASRLAGVFEQFF.

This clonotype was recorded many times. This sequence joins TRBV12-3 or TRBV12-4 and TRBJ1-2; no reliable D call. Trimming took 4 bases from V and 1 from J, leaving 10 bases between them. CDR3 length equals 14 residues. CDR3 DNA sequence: TGTGCCAGCAGTTCAGCCGGGATTAACTATGGCTACACCTTC. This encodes CASSSAGINYGYTF.

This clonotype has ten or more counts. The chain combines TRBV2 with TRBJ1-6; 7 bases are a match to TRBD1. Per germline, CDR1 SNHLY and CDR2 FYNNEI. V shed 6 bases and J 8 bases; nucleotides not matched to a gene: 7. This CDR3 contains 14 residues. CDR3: CASRGPGGYSPLHF. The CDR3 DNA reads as TGTGCCAGCAGGGGGCCAGGGGGGTATTCACCCCTCCACTTT. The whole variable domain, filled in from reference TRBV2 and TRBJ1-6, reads EPEVTQTPSHQVTQMGQEVILRCVPISNHLYFYWYRQILGQKVEFLVSFYNNEISEKSEIFDDQFSVERPDGSNFTLKIRSTKLEDSAMYFCASRGPGGYSPLHFGNGTRLTVT.

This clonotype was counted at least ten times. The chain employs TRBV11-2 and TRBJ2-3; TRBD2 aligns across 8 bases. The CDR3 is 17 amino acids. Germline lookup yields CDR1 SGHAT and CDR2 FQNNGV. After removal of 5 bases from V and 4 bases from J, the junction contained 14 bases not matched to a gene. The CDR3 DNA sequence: TGTGCCAGCAGCCCCCCGGGGGGGCTCCTAAGCGCAGATACGCAGTATTTT. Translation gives CASSPPGGLLSADTQYF.

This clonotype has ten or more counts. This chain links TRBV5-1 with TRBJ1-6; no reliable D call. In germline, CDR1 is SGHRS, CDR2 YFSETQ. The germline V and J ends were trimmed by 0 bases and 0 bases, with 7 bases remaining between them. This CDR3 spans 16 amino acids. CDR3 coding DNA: TGCGCCAGCAGCTTGGACCCCGTCTCCTATAATTCACCCCTCCACTTT. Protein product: CASSLDPVSYNSPLHF.

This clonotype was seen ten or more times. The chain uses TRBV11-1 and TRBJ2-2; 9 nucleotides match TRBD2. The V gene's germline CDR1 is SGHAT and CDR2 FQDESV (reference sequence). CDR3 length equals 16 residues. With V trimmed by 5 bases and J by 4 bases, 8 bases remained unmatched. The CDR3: CASSPPGLAGTGELFF. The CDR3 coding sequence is TGTGCCAGCAGCCCCCCGGGACTAGCCGGCACCGGGGAGCTGTTTTTT.

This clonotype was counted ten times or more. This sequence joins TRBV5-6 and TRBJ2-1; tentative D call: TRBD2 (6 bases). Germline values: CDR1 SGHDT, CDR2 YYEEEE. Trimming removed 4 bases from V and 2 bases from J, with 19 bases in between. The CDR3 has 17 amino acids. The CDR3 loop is CASSGDFTGVAYNEQFF. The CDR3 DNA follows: TGTGCCAGCAGCGGCGATTTCACGGGGGTTGCCTACAATGAGCAGTTCTTC.

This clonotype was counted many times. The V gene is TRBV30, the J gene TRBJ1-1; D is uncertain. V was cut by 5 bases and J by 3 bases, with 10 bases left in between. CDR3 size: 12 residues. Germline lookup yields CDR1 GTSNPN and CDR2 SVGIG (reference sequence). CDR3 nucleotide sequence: TGTGCCTGGGGGGATAGCGACACTGAAGCTTTCTTT. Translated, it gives CAWGDSDTEAFF.

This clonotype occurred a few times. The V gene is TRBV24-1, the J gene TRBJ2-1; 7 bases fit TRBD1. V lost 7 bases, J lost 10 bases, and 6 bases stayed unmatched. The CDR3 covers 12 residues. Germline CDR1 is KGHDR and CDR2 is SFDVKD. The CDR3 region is CATSDRVEEQFF. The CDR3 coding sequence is TGTGCCACCAGCGACAGGGTTGAGGAGCAGTTCTTC.

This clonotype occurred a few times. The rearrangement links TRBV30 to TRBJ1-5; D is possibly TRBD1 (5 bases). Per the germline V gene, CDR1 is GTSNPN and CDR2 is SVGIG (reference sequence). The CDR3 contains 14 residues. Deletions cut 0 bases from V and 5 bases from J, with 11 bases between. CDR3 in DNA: TGTGCCTGGAGTGTCCCCAGGGCTTATCAGCCCCAGCATTTT. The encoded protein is CAWSVPRAYQPQHF.

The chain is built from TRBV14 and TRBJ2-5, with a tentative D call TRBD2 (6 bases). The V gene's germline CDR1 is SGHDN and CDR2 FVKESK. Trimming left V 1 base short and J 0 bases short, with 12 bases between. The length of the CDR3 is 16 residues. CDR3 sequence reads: CASSQGLAWNQETQYF. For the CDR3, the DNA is TGTGCCAGCAGCCAAGGTCTAGCGTGGAACCAAGAGACCCAGTACTTC.

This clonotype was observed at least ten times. The CDR3 region is CASRENTGELFF. The CDR3 DNA is TGTGCCAGCAGAGAGAACACCGGGGAGCTGTTTTTT. The genes are TRBV27 and TRBJ2-2; D ambiguous. CDR3 length equals 12 residues. V was pared by 6 bases and J by 1 base, with 3 bases between. In germline, CDR1 is MNHEY, CDR2 SMNVEV (reference sequence).

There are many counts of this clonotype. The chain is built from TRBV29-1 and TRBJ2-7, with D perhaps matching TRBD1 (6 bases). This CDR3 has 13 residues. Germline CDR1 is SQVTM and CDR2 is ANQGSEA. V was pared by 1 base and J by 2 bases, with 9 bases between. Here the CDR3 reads CSVEVQGTYEQYF. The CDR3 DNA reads TGCAGCGTTGAAGTGCAGGGGACCTACGAGCAGTACTTC.

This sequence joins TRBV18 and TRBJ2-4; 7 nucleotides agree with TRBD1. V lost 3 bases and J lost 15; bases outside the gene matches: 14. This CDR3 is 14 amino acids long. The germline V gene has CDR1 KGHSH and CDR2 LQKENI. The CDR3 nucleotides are TGTGCCAGCTCACCCGGGACAGTGCTTTACTCGGGGTACTTC. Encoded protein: CASSPGTVLYSGYF. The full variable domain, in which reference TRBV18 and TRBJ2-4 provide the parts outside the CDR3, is NAGVMQNPRHLVRRRGQEARLRCSPMKGHSHVYWYRQLPEEGLKFMVYLQKENIIDESGMPKERFSAEFPKEGPSILRIQQVVRGDSAAYFCASSPGTVLYSGYFGAGTRLSVL.

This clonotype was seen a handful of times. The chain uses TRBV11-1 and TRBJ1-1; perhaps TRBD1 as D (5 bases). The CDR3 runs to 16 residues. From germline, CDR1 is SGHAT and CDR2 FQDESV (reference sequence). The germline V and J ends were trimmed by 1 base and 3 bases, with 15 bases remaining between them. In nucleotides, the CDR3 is TGTGCCAGCAGCTTAGGTATGGGGGGATACTACACTGAAGCTTTCTTT. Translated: CASSLGMGGYYTEAFF.

The CDR3 region is CASSIQGSGGELFF. CDR3 DNA sequence: TGCGCCAGCAGCATACAGGGTAGCGGCGGGGAGCTGTTTTTT. This rearrangement joins TRBV5-1 to TRBJ2-2, with D perhaps given as TRBD1 or TRBD2 (6 bases each). The V end was cut by 4 bases, the J end by 7 bases, with 14 bases between. This CDR3 has 14 amino acids. Germline lookup yields CDR1 SGHRS and CDR2 YFSETQ.